This TCR beta chain was sequenced in a study of T-cell reconstitution after alpha-beta-depleted transplantation in children. This CDR3 is built from 18 residues. Germline V gives CDR1 KGHSH, CDR2 LQKENI. Trimming cost V 2 bases and J 0 bases; bases outside gene matches: 8. A library of TCRbeta sequences, prepared with unique molecular identifiers, was generated. TCRdb re-called the PCR reads through MiXCR, storing one row per CDR3 protein. This table has about 610,000 distinct CDR3 sequences, about 10% appearing once. Only a few counts were recorded for this clonotype. The material sequenced was PBMCs from the stem cell graft donor, taken from the stem cell graft. This chain connects TRBV18 to TRBJ1-4; TRBD1 matches 8 bases. The receptor comes from a human donor who donated a stem cell graft to a child with acute myeloid leukemia. Here the CDR3 reads CASSPFGTGDATNEKLFF. CDR3 nucleotides: TGTGCCAGCTCACCATTTGGGACAGGAGACGCAACTAATGAAAAACTGTTTTTT. The full variable domain, its missing parts supplied by reference TRBV18 and TRBJ1-4, is NAGVMQNPRHLVRRRGQEARLRCSPMKGHSHVYWYRQLPEEGLKFMVYLQKENIIDESGMPKERFSAEFPKEGPSILRIQQVVRGDSAAYFCASSPFGTGDATNEKLFFGSGTQLSVL.